The 7 T cell receptor beta chains listed next were all sequenced from one sample in a study of CD8+ T cells in alopecia areata. It was cDNA, reverse transcribed from extracted RNA, that served as the sequencing template. Clones were sequenced by immunoSEQ multiplex PCR, and TCRdb holds only the in-frame ones, with some missing. The repertoire holds 200,000 to 250,000 clones, with under 75% as singletons. The treatment was: oral pan-JAK inhibitor, 5-10 mg twice daily. Material: CD4+ T cells sorted from blood, obtained at week 4, from a patient treated with tofacitinib. The receptors were gathered from a human donor with alopecia areata.

V gene TRBV7-9 combines with J gene TRBJ1-1; D is unresolved. The germline V gene encodes CDR1 SEHNR and CDR2 FQNEAQ (reference sequence). V lost 5 bases, J lost 8 bases, and 6 bases lay in between. This CDR3 has 10 residues. The CDR3 sequence is CASSAQEAFF. The CDR3 DNA is TGTGCCAGCAGCGCCCAGGAAGCTTTCTTT. Drawing the rest from reference TRBV7-9 and TRBJ1-1, the complete variable domain is DTGVSQNPRHKITKRGQNVTFRCDPISEHNRLYWYRQTLGQGPEFLTYFQNEAQLEKSRLLSDRFSAERPKGSFSTLEIQRTEQGDSAMYLCASSAQEAFFGQGTRLTVV.

J is TRBJ2-1 and V is TRBV29-1; no reliable D call. V was shortened by 5 bases and J by 6 bases, with 8 bases between the two germline ends. The germline CDR1 and CDR2 sequences are SQVTM and ANQGSEA. The CDR3 totals 11 residues. The chain's CDR3 is CSVTHPNEQFF. The DNA for the CDR3 is TGCAGCGTTACCCATCCCAATGAGCAGTTCTTC.

J is TRBJ2-1 and V is TRBV29-1, with TRBD1 matching 9 bases. Germline CDR1 is SQVTM and CDR2 is ANQGSEA. V dropped 6 bases and J dropped 7; count of bases not matched to a gene: 13. This CDR3 is built from 15 residues. DNA for the CDR3: TGCAGCGTGGCTTACAGGGGGCTAGCGGCGAATGAGCAGTTCTTC. It specifies CSVAYRGLAANEQFF.

The V gene is TRBV6-6, the J gene TRBJ1-1; D is perhaps TRBD1 (5 bases). CDR3 length equals 15 residues. CDR1 is MNHNY and CDR2 is SVGAGI in the germline V gene (reference sequence). The V end was cut by 6 bases, the J end by 8 bases, with 22 bases between. The CDR3 DNA reads as TGTGCCAGCAGGTCCCGAGACAGCGCGAGCGCGGAAGCTTTCTTT. Its protein product is CASRSRDSASAEAFF.

This clone was seen a handful of times. J is TRBJ2-5 and V is TRBV28, with a tentative D call TRBD1 (5 bases). V was clipped by 5 bases and J by 9 bases, with 10 bases between them. This CDR3 comprises 11 residues. Germline CDR1 MDHEN, CDR2 SYDVKM. The CDR3 here is CASSPGRPQYF. CDR3 DNA: TGTGCCAGCAGTCCAGGGCGGCCCCAGTACTTC.

Only a few counts were recorded for this clone. The V and J genes are TRBV14 and TRBJ1-6; 11 positions agree with TRBD1. The CDR3 loop spans 15 amino acids. V was pared by 4 bases and J by 9 bases, with 5 bases of the junction left unmatched. The germline CDR1 and CDR2 sequences are SGHDN and FVKESK. The CDR3 DNA reads as TGTGCCAGCAGCCCGCGGACAGGGGGCTCTTCACCCCTCCACTTT. Translated, it gives CASSPRTGGSSPLHF.

About this clone itself: This CDR3 is also generated by other DNA sequences in the sample. The gene calls are TRBV29-1 and TRBJ2-3; 14 bases align to TRBD2. The V gene end was trimmed by 4 bases and the J gene end by 0 bases; junction bases not matched to a gene: 3. This CDR3 is built from 16 residues. CDR1 and CDR2 (germline): SQVTM, ANQGSEA. CDR3 region: CSVVGTSGGSTDTQYF. CDR3 in DNA: TGCAGCGTTGTCGGGACTAGCGGGGGAAGCACAGATACGCAGTATTTT.